A selection of T cell receptor beta chains follows, all from one sample in a study of blood T cell repertoires in COVID-19. Profiling relied on immunoSEQ multiplex PCR, and the TCRdb table lists in-frame clones only, not all of them. The top ten hold about 3.5% of the sample, which has about 170,000 clones, around 88% seen once. The sample was PBMCs or T cells enriched from blood (not recorded which). Receptor source: a woman aged 50 to 60 in a cohort exposed to, infected with or recovered from COVID-19 (not recorded which). The CDR3 runs from the conserved cysteine through the conserved F or W. The D gene is left open where the match is weak. A clone size is listed for some rows: how often the clone was seen (once, few, many), or a class if it is expanded.

clone_size j_call d_call v_call cdr3_nt cdr3_aa
. TRBJ1-2 . TRBV19 TGTGCCAGTAGTTCCGAGAGGAGGCCTAACTATGGCTACACCTTC CASSSERRPNYGYTF
. TRBJ1-1 . TRBV15 TGTGCCACCAGCAGAGATAGAACAGGGAACACTGAAGCTTTCTTT CATSRDRTGNTEAFF
. TRBJ2-1 . TRBV7-2 TGTGCCAGCAGCTTATTGCCCGGGTACAATGAGCAGTTCTTC CASSLLPGYNEQFF
. TRBJ2-3 TRBD2 TRBV4-1 TGCGCCAGCAGCCAGAGAGCGGGGGGGCTTGCAGATACGCAGTATTTT CASSQRAGGLADTQYF
. TRBJ2-5 TRBD2 TRBV11-1 TGTGCCAGCAGCTCCAGAGCGGGGGCGGGAGAGACCCAGTACTTC CASSSRAGAGETQYF
. TRBJ1-6 . TRBV9 TGTGCCAGCAGCGCGGACATCCTGAATTCACCCCTCCACTTT CASSADILNSPLHF
. TRBJ2-1 . TRBV4-1 TGCGCCAGCAGCCCCACCGGGAGCCCGATGTCCTACAATGAGCAGTTCTTC CASSPTGSPMSYNEQFF
few TRBJ1-2 TRBD1 TRBV9 TGTGCCAGCACCCCTCAGGGGGACTATGGCTACACCTTC CASTPQGDYGYTF
. TRBJ1-6 TRBD1 TRBV28 TGTGCCAGCAGTTTATCCCAGGGGGTATTGGGTTCACCCCTCCACTTT CASSLSQGVLGSPLHF
. TRBJ2-7 . TRBV7-9 TGTGCCAGCAGCCCAAGCAGGGGTCCCACCTACGAGCAGTACTTC CASSPSRGPTYEQYF
once TRBJ1-3 . TRBV7-2 TGTGCCAGCAGCTTAGATCCCCCAACAGGTTCATACTCTGGAAACACCATATATTTT CASSLDPPTGSYSGNTIYF
. TRBJ1-2 . TRBV28 TGTGCCAGCCGAGAGGGGGGGACACCGAGAGGGGTCAACGGCTACACCTTC CASREGGTPRGVNGYTF
. TRBJ2-2 . TRBV2 TGTGCCAGCAGTGATAGCAGGGTTAGCCCCGGGGAGCTGTTTTTT CASSDSRVSPGELFF
. TRBJ2-2 TRBD1 TRBV19 TGTGCCAGTAGTCACAGGGGAGCGAACACCGGGGAGCTGTTTTTT CASSHRGANTGELFF
. TRBJ1-1 TRBD1 TRBV19 TGTGCCAGTAGTAGGAGGGACAGGGGAAAAACTGAAGCTTTCTTT CASSRRDRGKTEAFF
. TRBJ1-1 . TRBV25-1 TGTGCCAGCAGCCTCCGGGCGGGAACTGAAGCTTTCTTT CASSLRAGTEAFF
. TRBJ2-1 TRBD2 TRBV6-5 TGTGCCAGCAGCAGCGGGAGGACAGGCAATGAGCAGTTCTTC CASSSGRTGNEQFF
once TRBJ1-3 . TRBV3-1/TRBV3-2 TGTGCCAGCAGCACACCAGGAAACACCATATATTTT CASSTPGNTIYF
. TRBJ2-7 . TRBV29-1 TGCAGCGTTAAGAGGAGCTACGAGCAGTACTTC CSVKRSYEQYF
. TRBJ2-1 TRBD2 TRBV10-1 TGCGCCAGCAGCGGGACTAGCGGGAGGCTAGACAATGAGCAGTTCTTC CASSGTSGRLDNEQFF
. TRBJ1-2 . TRBV28 TGTGCCAGCAGCACCGGGGGCTATGGCTACACCTTC CASSTGGYGYTF
once TRBJ2-1 . TRBV2 TGTGCCAGCAGGCTGGAGACTAGGTCGTTCTACAATGAGCAGTTCTTC CASRLETRSFYNEQFF
once TRBJ1-6 TRBD1 TRBV25-1 TGTGCCAGCTCGAGGACAGGGCTCAATTCACCCCTCCACTTT CASSRTGLNSPLHF
. TRBJ1-1 . TRBV9 TGTGCCAGCAGCGTAGTTAGGGGATCGGACACTGAAGCTTTCTTT CASSVVRGSDTEAFF
. TRBJ2-3 . TRBV18 TGTGCCAGCTCATCCGGGACTAGCACAGATACGCAGTATTTT CASSSGTSTDTQYF